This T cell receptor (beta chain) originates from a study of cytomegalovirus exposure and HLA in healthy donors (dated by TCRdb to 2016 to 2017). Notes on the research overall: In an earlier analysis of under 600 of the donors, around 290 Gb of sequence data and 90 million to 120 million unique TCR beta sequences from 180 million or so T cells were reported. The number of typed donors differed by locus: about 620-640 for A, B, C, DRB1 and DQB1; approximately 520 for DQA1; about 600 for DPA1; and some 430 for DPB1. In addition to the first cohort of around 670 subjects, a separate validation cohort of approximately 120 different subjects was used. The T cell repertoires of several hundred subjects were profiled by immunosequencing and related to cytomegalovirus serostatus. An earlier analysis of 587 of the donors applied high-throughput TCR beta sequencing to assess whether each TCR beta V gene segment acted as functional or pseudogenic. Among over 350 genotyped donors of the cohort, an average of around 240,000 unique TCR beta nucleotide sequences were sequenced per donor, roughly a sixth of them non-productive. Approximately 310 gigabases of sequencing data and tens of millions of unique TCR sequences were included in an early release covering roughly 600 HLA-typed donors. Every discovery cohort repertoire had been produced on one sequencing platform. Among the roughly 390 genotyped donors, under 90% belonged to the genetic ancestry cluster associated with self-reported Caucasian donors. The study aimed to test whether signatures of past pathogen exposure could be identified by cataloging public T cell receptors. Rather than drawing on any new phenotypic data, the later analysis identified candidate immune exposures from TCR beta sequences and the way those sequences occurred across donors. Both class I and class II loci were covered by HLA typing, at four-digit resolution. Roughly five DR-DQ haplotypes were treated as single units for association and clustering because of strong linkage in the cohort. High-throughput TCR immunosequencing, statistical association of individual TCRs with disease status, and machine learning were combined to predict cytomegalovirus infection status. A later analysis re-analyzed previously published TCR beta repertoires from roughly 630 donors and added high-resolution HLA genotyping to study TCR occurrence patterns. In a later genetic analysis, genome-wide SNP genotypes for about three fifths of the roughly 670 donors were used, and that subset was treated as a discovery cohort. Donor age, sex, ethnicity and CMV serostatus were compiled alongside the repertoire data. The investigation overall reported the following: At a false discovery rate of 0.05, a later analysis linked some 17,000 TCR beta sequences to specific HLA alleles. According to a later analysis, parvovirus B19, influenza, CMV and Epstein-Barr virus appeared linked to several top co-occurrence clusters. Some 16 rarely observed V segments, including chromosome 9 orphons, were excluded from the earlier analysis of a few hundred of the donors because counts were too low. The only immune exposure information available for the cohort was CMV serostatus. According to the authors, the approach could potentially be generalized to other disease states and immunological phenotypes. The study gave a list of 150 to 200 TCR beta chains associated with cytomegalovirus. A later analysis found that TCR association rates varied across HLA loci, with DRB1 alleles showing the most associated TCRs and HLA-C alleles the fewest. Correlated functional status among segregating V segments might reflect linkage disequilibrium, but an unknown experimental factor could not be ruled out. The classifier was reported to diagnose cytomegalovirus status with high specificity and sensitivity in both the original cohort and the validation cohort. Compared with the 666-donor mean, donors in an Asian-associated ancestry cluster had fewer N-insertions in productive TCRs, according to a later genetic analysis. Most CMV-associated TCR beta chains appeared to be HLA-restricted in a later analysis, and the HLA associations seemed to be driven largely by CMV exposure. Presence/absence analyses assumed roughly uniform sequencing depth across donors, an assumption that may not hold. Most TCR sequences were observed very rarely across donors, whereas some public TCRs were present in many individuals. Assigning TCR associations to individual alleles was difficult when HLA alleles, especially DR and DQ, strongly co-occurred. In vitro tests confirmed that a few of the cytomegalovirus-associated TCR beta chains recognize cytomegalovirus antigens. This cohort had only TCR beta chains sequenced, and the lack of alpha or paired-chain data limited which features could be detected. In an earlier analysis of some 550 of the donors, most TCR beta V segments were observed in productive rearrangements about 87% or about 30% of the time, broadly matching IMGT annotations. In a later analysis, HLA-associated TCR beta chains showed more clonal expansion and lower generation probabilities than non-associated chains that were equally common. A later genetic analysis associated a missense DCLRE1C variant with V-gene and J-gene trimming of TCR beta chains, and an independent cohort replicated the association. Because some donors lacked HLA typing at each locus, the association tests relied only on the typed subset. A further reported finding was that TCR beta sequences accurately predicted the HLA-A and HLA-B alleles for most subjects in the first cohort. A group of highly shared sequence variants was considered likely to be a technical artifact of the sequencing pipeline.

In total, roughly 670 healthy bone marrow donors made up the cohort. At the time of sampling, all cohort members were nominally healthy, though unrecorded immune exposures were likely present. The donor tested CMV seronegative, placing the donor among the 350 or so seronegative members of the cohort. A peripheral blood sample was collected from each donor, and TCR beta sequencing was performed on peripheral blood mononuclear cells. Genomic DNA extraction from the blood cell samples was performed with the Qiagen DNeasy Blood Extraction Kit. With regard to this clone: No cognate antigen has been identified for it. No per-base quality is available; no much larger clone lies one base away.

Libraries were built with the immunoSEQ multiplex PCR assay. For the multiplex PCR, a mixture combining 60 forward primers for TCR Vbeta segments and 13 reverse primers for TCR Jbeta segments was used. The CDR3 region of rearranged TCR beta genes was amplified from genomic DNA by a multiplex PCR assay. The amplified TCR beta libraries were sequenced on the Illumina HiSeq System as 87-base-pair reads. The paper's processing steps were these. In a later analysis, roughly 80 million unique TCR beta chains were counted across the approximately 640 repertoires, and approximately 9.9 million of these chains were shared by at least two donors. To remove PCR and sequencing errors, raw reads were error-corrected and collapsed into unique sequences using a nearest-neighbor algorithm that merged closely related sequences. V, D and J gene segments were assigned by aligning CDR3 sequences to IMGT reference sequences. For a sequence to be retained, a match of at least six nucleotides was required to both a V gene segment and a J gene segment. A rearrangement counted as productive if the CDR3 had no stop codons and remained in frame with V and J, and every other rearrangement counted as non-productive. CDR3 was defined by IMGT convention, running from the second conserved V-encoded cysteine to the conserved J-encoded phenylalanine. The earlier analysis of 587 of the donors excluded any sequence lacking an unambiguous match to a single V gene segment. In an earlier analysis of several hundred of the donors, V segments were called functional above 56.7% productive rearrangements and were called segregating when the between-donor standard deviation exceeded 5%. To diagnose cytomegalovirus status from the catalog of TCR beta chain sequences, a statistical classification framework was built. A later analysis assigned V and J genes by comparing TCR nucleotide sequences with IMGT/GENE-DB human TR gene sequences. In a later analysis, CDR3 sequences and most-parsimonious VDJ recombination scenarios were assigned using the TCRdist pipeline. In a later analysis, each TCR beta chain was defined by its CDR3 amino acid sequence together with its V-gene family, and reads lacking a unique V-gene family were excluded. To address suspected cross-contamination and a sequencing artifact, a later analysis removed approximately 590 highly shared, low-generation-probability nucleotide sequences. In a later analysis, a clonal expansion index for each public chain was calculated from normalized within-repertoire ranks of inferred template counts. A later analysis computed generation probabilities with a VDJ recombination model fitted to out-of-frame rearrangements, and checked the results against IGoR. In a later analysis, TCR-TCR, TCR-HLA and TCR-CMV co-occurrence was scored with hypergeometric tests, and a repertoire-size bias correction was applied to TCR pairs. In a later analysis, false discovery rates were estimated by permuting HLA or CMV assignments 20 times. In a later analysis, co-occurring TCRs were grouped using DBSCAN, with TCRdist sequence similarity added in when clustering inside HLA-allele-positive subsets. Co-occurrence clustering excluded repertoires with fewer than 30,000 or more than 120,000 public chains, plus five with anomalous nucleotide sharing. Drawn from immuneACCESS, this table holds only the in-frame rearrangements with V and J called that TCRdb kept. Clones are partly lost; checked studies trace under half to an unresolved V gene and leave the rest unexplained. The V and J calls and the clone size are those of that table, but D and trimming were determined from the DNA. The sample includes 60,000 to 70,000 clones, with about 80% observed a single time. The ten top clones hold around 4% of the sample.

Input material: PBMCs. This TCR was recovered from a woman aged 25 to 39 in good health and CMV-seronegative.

The bases are TGTGCCAGCAGTTCCGGGGGCGAGCAGTACTTC. This sequence encodes CASSSGGEQYF. Recombination joined TRBV27 with TRBJ2-7; tentative D gene TRBD2, with 6 bases matching. CDR1 and CDR2 are read off the germline V gene (reference sequence) as MNHEY and SMNVEV. V gives up 4 bases and J gives up 6 bases, and the segment between their germline ends measures 7 bases. There are 11 amino acids in the CDR3, from cysteine to phenylalanine inclusive. The kept DNA is CDR3 alone, 33 bases in frame from the first base.